A single TCR beta chain is shown here with its context. What antigen it recognizes has not been identified. Base-call qualities are not available, and no considerably larger clone is one nucleotide away. Patients with a history of autoimmune disease or receiving systemic immunosuppression were excluded from the trial. Peripheral blood for TCR sequencing was collected from all dose cohorts at baseline, on cycle 4 day 1, and on cycle 7 day 1. The samples were drawn from a first-in-human, open-label, multicenter phase I dose-escalation trial of ivuxolimab. Adults with locally advanced or metastatic melanoma, renal cell carcinoma, hepatocellular carcinoma or head and neck squamous cell carcinoma were enrolled in the trial. Before TCR sequencing, CD4+ T cells and CD8+ T cells were sorted from peripheral blood as separate populations. This record belongs to a study of OX40 agonist ivuxolimab in advanced cancers. The study in broad terms: Ivuxolimab was an agonistic, fully human IgG2 monoclonal antibody directed against OX40 (CD134), a costimulatory receptor. Patients were allowed to have had prior anti-PD-1, anti-PD-L1 or anti-CTLA-4 therapy, and approximately 43% of the dose-escalation patients had previously received checkpoint inhibitors. Intravenous ivuxolimab was administered to patients every 2 weeks at six dose levels: 0.01, 0.1, 0.3, 1.5, 3 and 10 mg/kg. Peripheral TCRbeta sequencing aimed to test whether ivuxolimab altered TCR sequence diversity and caused clonal T-cell expansion. The monotherapy dose-escalation portion (N ≈ 50 patients) of the phase I ivuxolimab trial is reported in the paper. A male proportion of nearly 85% and a mean age of approximately 58 years, ranging from roughly 23 to 85, were recorded for the dose-escalation cohort. Among the 52 dose-escalation patients, about 19 had hepatocellular carcinoma, roughly 15 melanoma, 9 renal cell carcinoma and 9 head and neck cancer. Partial responses occurred in three dose-escalation patients, of whom one had hepatocellular carcinoma and two had cutaneous melanoma. General study outcomes and caveats: After ivuxolimab, CD8+ T cells had more expanded clones than CD4+ T cells on average. Partial responders in the 0.1-3.0 mg/kg groups had among the lowest normalized peripheral clonal expansion, especially among CD8+ T cells. Low levels of normalized T-cell clonal expansion were also seen in some patients who did not respond. At doses from 0.1 to 3.0 mg/kg, clonal expansion was seen in both CD4+ and CD8+ blood T cells between baseline and week 6. The antigen specificity of the peripheral T cells that underwent clonal expansion was not determined.

To sequence the TCRbeta CDR3 region, genomic DNA was isolated from the sorted cells. TCRbeta CDR3 regions were sequenced using the immunoSEQ Assay. The table was pulled from immuneACCESS by TCRdb, which kept in-frame rearrangements only. Such tables lose some clones; where checked, under half of the loss comes from unresolved V genes, and the rest has no known cause. The sample profile shows about 34,000 clones; 80% to 85% of them were found once. The ten most abundant clones make up approximately 1.3% of the sample. At the junction V is shortened by 5 bases and J by 1 base; bases outside the gene matches: 5. There are 15 amino acids in the CDR3, from cysteine to phenylalanine inclusive. Left in the record is the CDR3 DNA by itself, 45 bases read in frame from the first base. According to the germline V gene (reference sequence), CDR1 reads SGHNT and CDR2 reads YYREEE.

This TCR derives from an adult with an advanced solid tumor such as melanoma, head and neck, liver or kidney cancer. The V and J segments used are TRBV5-4 and TRBJ2-3; 9 middle bases align to TRBD2. Sequences were derived from CD4+ or CD8+ T cells sorted from blood, sampled in a trial of the OX40 agonist ivuxolimab. The CDR3 reads as follows: CASRDASGGTDTQYF. The sequence in DNA is TGTGCCAGCAGGGATGCTAGCGGGGGCACAGATACGCAGTATTTT. The full variable domain, completed from the reference TRBV5-4 and TRBJ2-3 proteins outside the CDR3, reads ETGVTQSPTHLIKTRGQQVTLRCSSQSGHNTVSWYQQALGQGPQFIFQYYREEENGRGNFPPRFSGLQFPNYSSELNVNALELDDSALYLCASRDASGGTDTQYFGPGTRLTVL.